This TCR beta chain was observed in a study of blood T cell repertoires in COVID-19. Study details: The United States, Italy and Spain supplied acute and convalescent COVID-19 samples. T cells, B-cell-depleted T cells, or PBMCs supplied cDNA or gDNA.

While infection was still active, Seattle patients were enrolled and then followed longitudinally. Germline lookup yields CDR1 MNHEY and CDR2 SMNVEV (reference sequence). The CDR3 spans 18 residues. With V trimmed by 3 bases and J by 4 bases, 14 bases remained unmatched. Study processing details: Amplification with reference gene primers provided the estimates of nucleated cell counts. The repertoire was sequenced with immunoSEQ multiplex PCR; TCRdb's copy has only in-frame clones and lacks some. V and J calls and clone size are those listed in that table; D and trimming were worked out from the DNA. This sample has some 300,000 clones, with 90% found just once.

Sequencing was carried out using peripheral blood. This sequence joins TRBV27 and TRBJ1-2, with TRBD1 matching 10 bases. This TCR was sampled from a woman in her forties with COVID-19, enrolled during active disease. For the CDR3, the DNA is TGTGCCAGCAGTTTCATCCGGGACAGGGGTTTCGCGGGCTATGGCTACACCTTC. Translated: CASSFIRDRGFAGYGYTF.